The clone carrying this T cell receptor (beta chain) was recorded at least ten times. Its antigen is as yet unknown. The germline V and J ends were trimmed by 1 base and 4 bases, with 10 bases remaining between them. The CDR3 runs 14 residues. Germline CDR1 MGHDK, CDR2 SYGVNS. Unique molecular identifiers were incorporated when the TCRbeta library was constructed. Each CDR3 protein is one row after TCRdb ran MiXCR on the PCR reads. The sample records about 200,000 distinct CDR3 sequences, under 8.5% being singletons. The sample comes from a study of T-cell reconstitution after alpha-beta-depleted transplantation in children. Study-wide results and limits: Several hundred expanded graft clones reportedly gave rise to the alpha-beta T cells present about two months after transplant. Several patients had high TCRbeta diversity at day 60; it came from surviving recipient T cells and thymic progenitors. Newly generated T cells supplied most T-cell counts and diversity one year post-transplant.

The chain joins TRBV25-1 to TRBJ1-2; D unresolved. This sequence originates from a male patient aged 2 to 10 who had a stem cell transplant for acute myeloid leukemia, so the T cells may come from the graft donor. The sample in question was PBMCs, mostly from graft donor cells, obtained 360 days after TCRalphabeta/CD19-depleted stem cell transplant. Here the CDR3 DNA reads TGTGCCAGCAGTGAATTTGGTTCTCTCTATGGCTACACCTTC. This gives the protein CASSEFGSLYGYTF.